This T cell receptor beta chain appears in the sequencing data of a study of cytomegalovirus exposure and HLA in healthy donors. PCR primers comprised 60 Vbeta and 13 Jbeta primers. Generated by immunoSEQ multiplex PCR, the TCRdb table keeps only in-frame clones and is missing some. The data contain approximately 190,000 clones, 75% to 80% of them seen just once; the ten biggest clones take up 13% to 15%. The germline CDR1 and CDR2 sequences are SGHNT and YYREEE (reference sequence). V lost 4 bases and J lost 4, with 13 bases in between. The CDR3 spans 14 residues. Study results and caveats: Sequencing likely produced, as an artifact, a cluster of highly shared sequence variants. A missense variant in DCLRE1C was later tied to TCR beta V- and J-gene trimming. The study reported that TCR beta sequences accurately predicted HLA-A and HLA-B alleles in most subjects.

Of note for this clone: Antigen specificity is unknown.

This receptor was identified in a woman aged 25 to 45 in good health and CMV-seropositive. Sequenced input: PBMCs. The V call is TRBV5-4, the J call TRBJ2-3; tentatively, D is TRBD1 (6 bases). Here the CDR3 reads CASSLSNRADTQYF. The CDR3 coding sequence is TGTGCCAGCAGCCTTTCCAACAGGGCAGATACGCAGTATTTT.